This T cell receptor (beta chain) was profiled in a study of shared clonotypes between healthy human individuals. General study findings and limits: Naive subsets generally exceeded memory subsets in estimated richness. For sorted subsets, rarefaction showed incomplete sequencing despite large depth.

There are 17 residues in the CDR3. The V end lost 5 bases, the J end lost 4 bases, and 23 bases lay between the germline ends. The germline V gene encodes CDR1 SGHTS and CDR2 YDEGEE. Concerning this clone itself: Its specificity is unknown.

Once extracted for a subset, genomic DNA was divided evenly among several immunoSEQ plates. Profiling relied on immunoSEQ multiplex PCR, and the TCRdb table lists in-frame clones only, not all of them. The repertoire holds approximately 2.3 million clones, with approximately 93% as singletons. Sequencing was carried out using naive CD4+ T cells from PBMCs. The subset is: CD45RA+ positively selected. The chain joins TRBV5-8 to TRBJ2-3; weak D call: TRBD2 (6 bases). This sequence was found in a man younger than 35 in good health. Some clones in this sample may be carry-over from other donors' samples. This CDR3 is CASSLGSGDPPADTQYF. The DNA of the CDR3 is TGTGCCAGCAGTCTCGGATCGGGGGACCCACCAGCAGATACGCAGTATTTT.